This T cell receptor (beta chain) comes out of a study of T cells after yellow fever vaccination. CDR1 is SEHNR and CDR2 is FQNEAQ in the germline V gene (reference sequence). V shed 2 bases and J shed 10 bases, with 9 bases lying between them. The CDR3 totals 12 residues. In TCRdb, the 5' RACE reads were re-called with MiXCR into one record per CDR3 protein. The sample shows some 560,000 distinct CDR3 sequences, less than 20% of them seen only once. The receptor was isolated from a young man who received the YFV17D yellow fever vaccine. The V call is TRBV7-9, the J call TRBJ2-1; D remains unclear. The sequencing used PBMCs, collected around 5 days after the first yellow fever vaccination. The CDR3 spells CASSLTAAEQFF. The CDR3 bases are TGTGCCAGCAGCTTAACGGCGGCAGAGCAGTTCTTC.